This T cell receptor (beta chain) is from a study of control samples from healthy donors and cancer patients. The assay was immunoSEQ multiplex PCR, and TCRdb's table has in-frame clones only and misses some. The table lists 130,000 or so clones, about 88% of them singletons. Unmatched junction bases numbered 7, after V lost 4 bases and J lost 1 base. The length of the CDR3 is 17 residues. CDR1 is SGHNT and CDR2 is YYREEE in the germline V gene (reference sequence). This TCR derives from a man in his fifties in good health. Sequences were obtained from blood. J is TRBJ2-6 and V is TRBV5-4, with 8 positions matching TRBD1. CDR3 region: CASSPRDRPSGANVLTF. The CDR3, as DNA: TGTGCCAGCAGCCCCCGGGACAGGCCTTCTGGGGCCAACGTCCTGACTTTC. The complete variable domain, with remaining parts taken from reference TRBV5-4 and TRBJ2-6, reads ETGVTQSPTHLIKTRGQQVTLRCSSQSGHNTVSWYQQALGQGPQFIFQYYREEENGRGNFPPRFSGLQFPNYSSELNVNALELDDSALYLCASSPRDRPSGANVLTFGAGSRLTVL.